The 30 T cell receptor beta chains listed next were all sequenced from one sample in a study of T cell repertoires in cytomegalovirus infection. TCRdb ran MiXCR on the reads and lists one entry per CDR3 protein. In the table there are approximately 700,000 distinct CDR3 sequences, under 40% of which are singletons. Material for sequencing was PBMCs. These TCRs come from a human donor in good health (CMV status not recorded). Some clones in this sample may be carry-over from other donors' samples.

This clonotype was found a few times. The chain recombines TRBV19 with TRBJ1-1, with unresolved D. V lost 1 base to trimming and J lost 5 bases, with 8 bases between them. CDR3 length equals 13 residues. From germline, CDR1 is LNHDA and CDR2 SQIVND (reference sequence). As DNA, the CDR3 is TGTGCCAGTAGTATAGCCGGGGTAACTGAAGCTTTCTTT. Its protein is CASSIAGVTEAFF.

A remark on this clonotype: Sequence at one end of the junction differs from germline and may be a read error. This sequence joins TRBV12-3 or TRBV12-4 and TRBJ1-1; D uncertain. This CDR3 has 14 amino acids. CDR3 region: CASSLGASNTEALF. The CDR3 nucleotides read TGTGCCAGCAGTTTAGGGGCATCGAACACTGAAGCTTTGTTT.

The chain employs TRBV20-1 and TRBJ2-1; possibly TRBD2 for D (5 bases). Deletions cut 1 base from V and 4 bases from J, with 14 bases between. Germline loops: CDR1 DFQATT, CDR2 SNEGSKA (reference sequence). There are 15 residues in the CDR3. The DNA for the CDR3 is TGCAGTGCTAGAGCGCCCGGGAACTTATACAATGAGCAGTTCTTC. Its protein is CSARAPGNLYNEQFF.

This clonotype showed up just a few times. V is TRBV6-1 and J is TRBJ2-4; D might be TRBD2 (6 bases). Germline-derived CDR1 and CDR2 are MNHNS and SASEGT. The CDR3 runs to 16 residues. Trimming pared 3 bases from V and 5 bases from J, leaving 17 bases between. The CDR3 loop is CASSDVRRTGENIQYF. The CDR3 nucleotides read TGTGCCAGCAGTGACGTGCGCCGGACGGGAGAAAACATTCAGTACTTC.

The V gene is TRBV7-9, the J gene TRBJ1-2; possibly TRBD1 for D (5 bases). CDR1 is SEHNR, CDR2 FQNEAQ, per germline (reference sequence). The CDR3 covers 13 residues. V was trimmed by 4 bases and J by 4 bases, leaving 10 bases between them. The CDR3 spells CASSSRVGYGYTF. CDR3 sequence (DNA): TGTGCCAGCAGCTCCAGGGTTGGCTATGGCTACACCTTC. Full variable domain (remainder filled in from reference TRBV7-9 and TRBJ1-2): DTGVSQNPRHKITKRGQNVTFRCDPISEHNRLYWYRQTLGQGPEFLTYFQNEAQLEKSRLLSDRFSAERPKGSFSTLEIQRTEQGDSAMYLCASSSRVGYGYTFGSGTRLTVV.

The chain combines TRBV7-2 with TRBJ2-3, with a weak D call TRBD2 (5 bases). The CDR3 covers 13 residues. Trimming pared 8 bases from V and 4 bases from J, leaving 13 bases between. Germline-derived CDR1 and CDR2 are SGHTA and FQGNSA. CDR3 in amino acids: CASLYAGADTQYF. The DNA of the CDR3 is TGTGCCAGCCTGTATGCGGGCGCAGATACGCAGTATTTT. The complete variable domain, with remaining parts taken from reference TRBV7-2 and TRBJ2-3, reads GAGVSQSPSNKVTEKGKDVELRCDPISGHTALYWYRQSLGQGLEFLIYFQGNSAPDKSGLPSDRFSAERTGGSVSTLTIQRTQQEDSAVYLCASLYAGADTQYFGPGTRLTVL.

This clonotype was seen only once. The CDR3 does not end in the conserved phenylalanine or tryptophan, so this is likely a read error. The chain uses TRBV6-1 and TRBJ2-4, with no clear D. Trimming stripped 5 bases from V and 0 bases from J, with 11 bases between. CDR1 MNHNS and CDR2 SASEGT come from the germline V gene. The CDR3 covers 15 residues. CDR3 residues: CASSPKEAAKNIQYL. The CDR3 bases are TGTGCCAGCAGTCCAAAGGAAGCAGCCAAAAACATTCAGTACTTA.

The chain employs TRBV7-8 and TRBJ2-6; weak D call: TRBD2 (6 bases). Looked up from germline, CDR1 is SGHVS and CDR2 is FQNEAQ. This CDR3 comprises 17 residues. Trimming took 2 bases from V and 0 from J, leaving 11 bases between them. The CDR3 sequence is CASSLMWGGSGANVLTF. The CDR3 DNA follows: TGTGCCAGCAGCTTAATGTGGGGAGGCTCTGGGGCCAACGTCCTGACTTTC.

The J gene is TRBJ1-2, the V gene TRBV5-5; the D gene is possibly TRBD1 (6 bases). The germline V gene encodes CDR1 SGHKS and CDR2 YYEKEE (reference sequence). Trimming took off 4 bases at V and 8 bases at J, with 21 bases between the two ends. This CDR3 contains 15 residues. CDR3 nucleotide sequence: TGTGCCAGCAGCCTCGTCGACAGGCCCGCCGGAGGCTACACCTTC. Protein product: CASSLVDRPAGGYTF.

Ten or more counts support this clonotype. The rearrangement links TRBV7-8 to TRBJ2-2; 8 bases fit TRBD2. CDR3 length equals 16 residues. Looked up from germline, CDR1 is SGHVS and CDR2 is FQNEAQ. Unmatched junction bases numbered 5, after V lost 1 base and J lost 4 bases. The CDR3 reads CASSLVPAGVTGELFF. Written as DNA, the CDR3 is TGTGCCAGCAGCTTAGTTCCAGCGGGAGTCACCGGGGAGCTGTTTTTT.

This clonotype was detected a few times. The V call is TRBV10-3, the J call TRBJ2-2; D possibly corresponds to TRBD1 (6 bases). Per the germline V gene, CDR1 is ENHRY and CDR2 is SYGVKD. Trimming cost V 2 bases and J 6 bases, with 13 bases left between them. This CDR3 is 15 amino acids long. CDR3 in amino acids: CAISESRGSAGELFF. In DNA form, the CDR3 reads TGTGCCATCAGTGAGAGCAGGGGATCGGCCGGGGAGCTGTTTTTT.

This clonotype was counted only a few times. Here the CDR3 reads CAWSVSGAANTEAFF. The CDR3 nucleotides read TGTGCCTGGAGTGTGTCCGGGGCCGCGAACACTGAAGCTTTCTTT. The chain is built from TRBV30 and TRBJ1-1; a possible D gene is TRBD1 (5 bases). Germline CDR1 reads GTSNPN; CDR2 reads SVGIG (reference sequence). The CDR3 covers 15 residues. V shed 0 bases and J shed 1 base, with 12 bases lying between them.

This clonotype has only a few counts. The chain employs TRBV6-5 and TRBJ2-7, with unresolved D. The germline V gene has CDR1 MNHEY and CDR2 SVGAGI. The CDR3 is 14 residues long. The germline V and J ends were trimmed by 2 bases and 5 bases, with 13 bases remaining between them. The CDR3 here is CASSYSPREHEQYF. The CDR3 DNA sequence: TGTGCCAGCAGTTACAGTCCAAGGGAACACGAGCAGTACTTC.

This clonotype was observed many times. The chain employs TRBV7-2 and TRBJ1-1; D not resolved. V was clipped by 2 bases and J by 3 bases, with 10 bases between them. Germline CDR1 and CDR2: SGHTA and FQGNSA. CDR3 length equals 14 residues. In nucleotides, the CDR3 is TGTGCCAGCAGCTTAAGTGGGAGCTACACTGAAGCTTTCTTT. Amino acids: CASSLSGSYTEAFF.

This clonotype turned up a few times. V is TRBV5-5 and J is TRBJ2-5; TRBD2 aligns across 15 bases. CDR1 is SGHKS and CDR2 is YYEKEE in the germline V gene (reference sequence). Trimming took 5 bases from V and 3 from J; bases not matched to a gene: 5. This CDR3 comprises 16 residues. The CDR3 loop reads CASSTRTSGREETQYF. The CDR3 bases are TGTGCCAGCAGTACACGGACTAGCGGGAGGGAAGAGACCCAGTACTTC.

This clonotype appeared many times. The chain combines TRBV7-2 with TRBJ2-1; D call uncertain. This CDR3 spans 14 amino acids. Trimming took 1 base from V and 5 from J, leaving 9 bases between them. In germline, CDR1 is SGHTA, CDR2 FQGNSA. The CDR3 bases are TGTGCCAGCAGCTTAGTCGGCTGGGACAATGAGCAGTTCTTC. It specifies CASSLVGWDNEQFF.

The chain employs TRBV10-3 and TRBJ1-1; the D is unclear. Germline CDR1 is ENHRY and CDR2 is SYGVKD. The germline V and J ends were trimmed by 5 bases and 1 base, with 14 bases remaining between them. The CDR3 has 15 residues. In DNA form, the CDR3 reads TGTGCCATCAGTCGAGAGGAGGGCGGGAACACTGAAGCTTTCTTT. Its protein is CAISREEGGNTEAFF.

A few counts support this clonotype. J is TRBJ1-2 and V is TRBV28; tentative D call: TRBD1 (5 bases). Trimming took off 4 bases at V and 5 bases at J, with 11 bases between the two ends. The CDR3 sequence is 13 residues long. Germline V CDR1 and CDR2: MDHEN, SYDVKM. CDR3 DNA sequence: TGTGCCAGCAGTTACTCGGGGACTTATGGCTACACCTTC. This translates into CASSYSGTYGYTF.

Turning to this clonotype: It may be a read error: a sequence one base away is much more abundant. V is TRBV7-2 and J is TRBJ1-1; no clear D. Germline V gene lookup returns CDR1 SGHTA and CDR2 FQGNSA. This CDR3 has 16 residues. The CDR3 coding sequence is TGTGCCAGCAGCTTAGTGGTTTTCCAGCCTAACACTGACGCTTTCTTT. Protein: CASSLVVFQPNTDAFF.

The CDR3 bases are TGTGCCTGGAGTGGTAAGGGCTTCTATGGCTACACCTTC. Its protein product is CAWSGKGFYGYTF. This chain connects TRBV30 to TRBJ1-2; no reliable D call. CDR1 and CDR2 (germline): GTSNPN, SVGIG (reference sequence). The CDR3 totals 13 residues. V dropped 1 base and J dropped 4 bases, with 10 bases sitting between them. The variable domain in full, with the rest retrieved from reference TRBV30 and TRBJ1-2, is SQTIHQWPATLVQPVGSPLSLECTVEGTSNPNLYWYRQAAGRGLQLLFYSVGIGQISSEVPQNLSASRPQDRQFILSSKKLLLSDSGFYLCAWSGKGFYGYTFGSGTRLTVV.

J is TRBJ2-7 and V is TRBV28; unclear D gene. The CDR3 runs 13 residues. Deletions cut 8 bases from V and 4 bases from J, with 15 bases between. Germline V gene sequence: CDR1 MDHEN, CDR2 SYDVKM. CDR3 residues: CASRPNLLYEQYF. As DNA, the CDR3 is TGTGCCAGCCGACCTAACCTGCTTTACGAGCAGTACTTC.

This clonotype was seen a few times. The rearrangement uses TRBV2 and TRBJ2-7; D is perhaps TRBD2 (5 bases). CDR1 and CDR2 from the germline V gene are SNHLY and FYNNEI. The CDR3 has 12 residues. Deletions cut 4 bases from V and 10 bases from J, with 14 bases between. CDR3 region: CASSAGIAGQYF. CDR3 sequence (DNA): TGTGCCAGCAGTGCTGGTATCGCGGGTCAGTACTTC. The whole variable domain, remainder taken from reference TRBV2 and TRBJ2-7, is EPEVTQTPSHQVTQMGQEVILRCVPISNHLYFYWYRQILGQKVEFLVSFYNNEISEKSEIFDDQFSVERPDGSNFTLKIRSTKLEDSAMYFCASSAGIAGQYFGPGTRLTVT.

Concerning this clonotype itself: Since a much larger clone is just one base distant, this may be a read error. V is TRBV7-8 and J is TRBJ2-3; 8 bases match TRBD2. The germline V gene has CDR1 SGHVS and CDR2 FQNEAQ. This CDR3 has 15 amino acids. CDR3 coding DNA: TGTTCCAGCAGCTTTAAGACTAGCGGCACAGATACGCAGTATTTT. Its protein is CSSSFKTSGTDTQYF. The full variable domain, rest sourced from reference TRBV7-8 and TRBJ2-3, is GAGVSQSPRYKVAKRGQDVALRCDPISGHVSLFWYQQALGQGPEFLTYFQNEAQLDKSGLPSDRFFAERPEGSVSTLKIQRTQQEDSAVYLCSSSFKTSGTDTQYFGPGTRLTVL.

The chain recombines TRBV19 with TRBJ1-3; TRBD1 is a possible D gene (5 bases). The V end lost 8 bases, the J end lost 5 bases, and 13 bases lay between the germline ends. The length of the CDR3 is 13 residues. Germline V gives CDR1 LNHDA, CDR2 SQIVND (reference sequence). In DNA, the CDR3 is TGTGCCAGTGATCCAGGGACGAGAAACACCATATATTTT. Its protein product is CASDPGTRNTIYF.

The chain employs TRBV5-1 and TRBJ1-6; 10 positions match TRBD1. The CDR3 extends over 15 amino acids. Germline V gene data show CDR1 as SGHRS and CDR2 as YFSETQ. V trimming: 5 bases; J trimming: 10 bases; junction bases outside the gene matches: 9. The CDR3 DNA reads TGCGCCAGCAGGAAGTCGCGGGACAGGGGATCACCCCTCCACTTT. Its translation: CASRKSRDRGSPLHF.

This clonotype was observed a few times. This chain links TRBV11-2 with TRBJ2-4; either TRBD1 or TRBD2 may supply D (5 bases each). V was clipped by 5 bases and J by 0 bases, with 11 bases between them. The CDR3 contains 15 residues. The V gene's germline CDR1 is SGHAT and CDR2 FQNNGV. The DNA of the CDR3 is TGTGCCAGCAGCCGGGACGGACTAGCCAAAAACATTCAGTACTTC. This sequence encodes CASSRDGLAKNIQYF.

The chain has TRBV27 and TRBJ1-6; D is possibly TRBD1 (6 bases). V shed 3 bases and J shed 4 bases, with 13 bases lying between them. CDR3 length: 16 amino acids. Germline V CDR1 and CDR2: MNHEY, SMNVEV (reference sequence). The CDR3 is CASSFPGERYNSPLHF. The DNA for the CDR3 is TGTGCCAGCAGTTTTCCAGGGGAAAGATATAATTCACCCCTCCACTTT.

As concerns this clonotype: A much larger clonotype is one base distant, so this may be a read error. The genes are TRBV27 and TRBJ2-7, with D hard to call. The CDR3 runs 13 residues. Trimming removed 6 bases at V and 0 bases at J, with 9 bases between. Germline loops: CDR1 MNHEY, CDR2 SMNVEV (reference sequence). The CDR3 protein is CASSGVSSYEQYF. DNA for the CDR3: TGTGCCAGCAGCGGCGTGAGCTCCTACGAGCAGTACTTC.

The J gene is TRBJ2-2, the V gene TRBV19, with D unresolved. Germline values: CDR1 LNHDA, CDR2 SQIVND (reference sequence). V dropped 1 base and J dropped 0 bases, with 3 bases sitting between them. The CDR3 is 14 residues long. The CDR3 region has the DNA TGTGCCAGTAGTATAGCGACGAACACCGGGGAGCTGTTTTTT. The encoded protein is CASSIATNTGELFF.

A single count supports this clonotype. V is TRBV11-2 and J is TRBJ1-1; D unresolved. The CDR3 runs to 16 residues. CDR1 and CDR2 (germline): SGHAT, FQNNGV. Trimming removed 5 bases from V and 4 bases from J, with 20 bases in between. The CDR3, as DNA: TGTGCCAGCAGCCGGACCGAAGGTAGAGGGAGCACTGAAGCTTTCTTT. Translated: CASSRTEGRGSTEAFF.